The clone carrying this T cell receptor beta chain was seen a handful of times. The data were taken from a study of cytomegalovirus exposure and HLA in healthy donors. Primers: 60 Vbeta forward and 13 Jbeta reverse. This table comes from immunoSEQ multiplex PCR, and its TCRdb copy is limited to in-frame clones, with some not included. The sample records some 110,000 clones, roughly 80% being singletons. The source is a young man in good health and CMV-seropositive. The sample comprised PBMCs.

The CDR3 DNA is TGTGCCAGCAGCTTAGAAGCTAGTGGGGAGACCCAGTACTTC. Translated: CASSLEASGETQYF. The chain joins TRBV11-2 to TRBJ2-5; D uncertain. V lost 0 bases and J lost 5, with 10 bases in between. CDR1 SGHAT and CDR2 FQNNGV come from the germline V gene. The CDR3 totals 14 residues.